The 11 T cell receptor beta chains below all came from one sample that was sequenced in a study of T-cell reconstitution after alpha-beta-depleted transplantation in children. During its preparation, the TCRbeta library received unique molecular identifiers. Each CDR3 protein is one row after TCRdb ran MiXCR on the PCR reads. The sample yields around 580,000 distinct CDR3 sequences, 27% seen once. Specimen: PBMCs, collected before TCRalphabeta/CD19-depleted stem cell transplant. Receptor source: a boy in the first two years of life with Wiskott-Aldrich syndrome, due to receive a stem cell transplant.

This clonotype occurred many times. The V and J genes are TRBV9 and TRBJ2-7; the match to TRBD1 covers 9 bases. CDR3 size: 15 residues. V was clipped by 4 bases and J by 0 bases; unmatched bases: 5. Germline loops: CDR1 SGDLS, CDR2 YYNGEE. The CDR3 sequence is CASSMGQGSSYEQYF. The CDR3 DNA reads as TGTGCCAGCAGCATGGGACAGGGAAGCTCCTACGAGCAGTACTTC.

This clonotype was seen more than once but under ten times. The chain is built from TRBV4-2 and TRBJ2-1; tentatively, D is TRBD2 (9 bases). This CDR3 region has 22 residues. The V gene's germline CDR1 is LGHNA and CDR2 YNFKEQ. V was pared by 1 base and J by 3 bases, with 31 bases between. CDR3 coding DNA: TGTGCCAGCAGCCAAGTCGGATCCCTCCGGGACAGGAGCGGGAGGTACTACAATGAGCAGTTCTTC. This translates into CASSQVGSLRDRSGRYYNEQFF.

This clonotype was observed a handful of times. J is TRBJ1-5 and V is TRBV14; no clear D gene. This CDR3 is built from 18 residues. The V and J ends lost 1 base and 4 bases respectively, with 20 bases between them. Germline V gene lookup returns CDR1 SGHDN and CDR2 FVKESK. The CDR3 nucleotides are TGTGCCAGCAGCCAAGTACCTGTCGTCCCGGGCGGAAATCAGCCCCAGCATTTT. Translation: CASSQVPVVPGGNQPQHF.

This clonotype was observed a few times. This chain connects TRBV7-9 to TRBJ2-5, with 8 bases lining up with TRBD2. The trim removed 5 bases at V and 3 bases at J, leaving 8 bases unmatched. CDR3 length equals 15 residues. Germline-derived CDR1 and CDR2 are SEHNR and FQNEAQ (reference sequence). The CDR3 here is CASSPTRGLEETQYF. In nucleotides, the CDR3 is TGTGCCAGCAGCCCGACGAGGGGACTAGAAGAGACCCAGTACTTC.

This clonotype has only a few counts. The rearrangement joins TRBV5-1 to TRBJ2-3; TRBD2 matches 7 bases. The trim removed 2 bases at V and 1 base at J, leaving 4 bases unmatched. This CDR3 spans 15 amino acids. The V gene's germline CDR1 is SGHRS and CDR2 YFSETQ. CDR3 nucleotide sequence: TGCGCCAGCAGCTTCAGCGGGGCCCGCACAGATACGCAGTATTTT. Translated, it gives CASSFSGARTDTQYF.

This sequence joins TRBV5-6 and TRBJ1-2; D is possibly TRBD1 (5 bases). V shed 2 bases and J shed 6 bases, with 14 bases lying between them. In germline, CDR1 is SGHDT, CDR2 YYEEEE. This CDR3 spans 14 amino acids. CDR3 bases: TGTGCCAGCAGCTTTCCAACCGGGACTCATGGCTACACCTTC. Protein: CASSFPTGTHGYTF.

This clonotype occurred a few times. The genes are TRBV5-1 and TRBJ2-3; 12 nucleotides align to TRBD2. The CDR3 is 14 amino acids. Germline V gene data show CDR1 as SGHRS and CDR2 as YFSETQ. The V segment lost 6 bases and the J segment 3 bases; nucleotides outside the gene matches: 2. The CDR3 here is CASTSGRATDTQYF. In DNA form, the CDR3 reads TGCGCCAGCACTAGCGGGAGGGCGACAGATACGCAGTATTTT.

Concerning this clonotype itself: One end of the junction varies from germline; a read error may be responsible. The chain combines TRBV7-7 with TRBJ2-1; weak D call: TRBD2 (5 bases). Germline CDR1 reads SSHAT; CDR2 reads FNYEAQ (reference sequence). The CDR3 is made up of 15 amino acids. In nucleotides, the CDR3 is TGTGCCAGCAGCTTAGGTGGGAGTTCCTACAATGAGCATTTCTTC. Translating gives CASSLGGSSYNEHFF.

This rearrangement joins TRBV20-1 to TRBJ1-4; TRBD1 might be the D (6 bases). Trimming removed 3 bases from V and 5 bases from J, with 16 bases in between. CDR1 and CDR2 from the germline V gene are DFQATT and SNEGSKA (reference sequence). The CDR3 sequence is 15 residues long. CDR3 sequence reads: CSASTLGAVNEKLFF. In nucleotides, the CDR3 is TGCAGTGCTAGTACCCTGGGGGCGGTGAATGAAAAACTGTTTTTT.

Ten or more counts support this clonotype. V is TRBV7-9 and J is TRBJ1-1; no definite D call. The CDR3 sequence is 14 residues long. The germline V gene has CDR1 SEHNR and CDR2 FQNEAQ (reference sequence). Between the trimmed V and J ends, which lost 5 bases and 0 bases, there was a span of 10 bases. The CDR3 spells CASSRTEMNTEAFF. The CDR3 nucleotides are TGTGCCAGCAGCCGGACCGAGATGAACACTGAAGCTTTCTTT.

The rearrangement joins TRBV6-2 or TRBV6-3 to TRBJ2-4; the match to TRBD2 covers 13 bases. Germline CDR1 is MNHEY and CDR2 is SVGEGT. The CDR3 consists of 17 residues. V was clipped by 6 bases and J by 0 bases; unmatched bases: 5. CDR3 DNA sequence: TGTGCCAGCAGCAAGACTAGCGGGAGGCTAGCCAAAAACATTCAGTACTTC. It encodes CASSKTSGRLAKNIQYF.